A selection of T cell receptor beta chains follows, all from one sample in a study of T cells in Graves' hyperthyroidism and ophthalmopathy. TCRdb used MiXCR to reprocess the multiplex PCR reads, holding one entry per CDR3 protein. The sample contains hundreds of thousands of distinct CDR3 sequences, less than 20% of which appear only once. Source material: blood. Receptors originate from a woman aged 18 to 35 with Graves' hyperthyroidism that later progressed to Graves' ophthalmopathy. Both conserved end residues are part of each CDR3. The order of the fields is J gene, V gene, D gene, clone size, CDR3 DNA, CDR3 protein. A D gene is named only where the DNA matches it firmly. A clone size is listed for some rows: how often the clone was seen (once, few, many), or a class if it is expanded.

>TRBJ2-1|TRBV4-2|.|.
TGTGCCAGCAGCCCGACTTCCCTTTACAATGAGCAGTTCTTC
CASSPTSLYNEQFF
>TRBJ2-5|TRBV7-9|.|many
TGTGCCAGCAGCTACAAAGAGACCCAGTACTTC
CASSYKETQYF
>TRBJ2-3|TRBV7-9|TRBD2|many
TGTGCCAGCAGCTTAAGGAGACTAGCGGGTTTCACAGATACGCAGTATTTT
CASSLRRLAGFTDTQYF
>TRBJ2-4|TRBV2|.|.
TGTGCCAGCAGTGAATTGGGAGATAGACACATTCAGTACTTC
CASSELGDRHIQYF
>TRBJ2-7|TRBV6-1|.|many
TGTGCCAGCAGTCATCCACTAGCAATCTACGAGCAGTACTTC
CASSHPLAIYEQYF
>TRBJ2-7|TRBV5-1|TRBD1|many
TGCGCCAGCAGCTCCCCCGGGACAGGGACATACGAGCAGTACTTC
CASSSPGTGTYEQYF
>TRBJ2-1|TRBV27|.|.
TGTGCCAGCGGTTCGGCGGGCCATGAGCAGTTCTTC
CASGSAGHEQFF
>TRBJ1-1|TRBV20-1|.|.
TGCAGTGCTAGGTCGACAGAGACTGAAGCTTTCTTT
CSARSTETEAFF
>TRBJ1-5|TRBV2|.|many
TGTGCCAGCAGTGCCGGACAGTACAATCAGCCCCAGCATTTT
CASSAGQYNQPQHF
>TRBJ2-7|TRBV20-1|TRBD2|many
TGCAGTGCCAGGACTAGCGGGAGCGGCAGGTACGAGCAGTACTTC
CSARTSGSGRYEQYF
>TRBJ2-1|TRBV9|TRBD2|.
TGTGCCAGCAGCACATCTAGCGGGGATTCCTACAATGAGCAGTTCTTC
CASSTSSGDSYNEQFF
>TRBJ2-3|TRBV29-1|TRBD1|.
TGCAGCGTTGAAGACCGGACAGGTTCCACAGATACGCAGTATTTT
CSVEDRTGSTDTQYF
>TRBJ2-5|TRBV20-1|TRBD2|few
TGCAGTGCTAGAGATCGCGGCGGGAGGGCCTTGGGGACCCAGTACTTC
CSARDRGGRALGTQYF
>TRBJ1-1|TRBV29-1|.|few
TGCAGCGCGGTTGGGGTGAACACTGAAGCTTTCTTT
CSAVGVNTEAFF
>TRBJ1-5|TRBV19|.|.
TGTGCCAGTGTGGACGGTAGCAATCAGCCCCAGCATTTT
CASVDGSNQPQHF
>TRBJ1-5|TRBV28|TRBD1|many
TGTGCCAGCAATTTATCCGGGACAGGGGGGTTTCAGCCCCAGCATTTT
CASNLSGTGGFQPQHF
>TRBJ1-5|TRBV5-1|TRBD1|many
TGCGCCAGCAGCTTGGGGACAGGCCATCAGCCCCAGCATTTT
CASSLGTGHQPQHF
>TRBJ2-2|TRBV7-2|.|.
TGTGCCAGCAGTGAGGGATCTTGGGACATTTTT
CASSEGSWDIF
>TRBJ1-3|TRBV28|.|many
TGTGCCAGCAGTCTGGACTGGAGTTCTGGAAACACCATATATTTT
CASSLDWSSGNTIYF
>TRBJ1-1|TRBV29-1|.|many
TGCAGCGTTGAAAGGGGTGGGGGGGGGTACACTGAAGCTTTCTTT
CSVERGGGGYTEAFF
>TRBJ1-2|TRBV19|.|many
TGTGCCAGTACCCAGGGTGGTGTCTATGGCTACACCTTC
CASTQGGVYGYTF
>TRBJ2-2|TRBV11-2|.|many
TGTGCCAGCAGCGCCGTCGGCAGCGGGAACACCGGGGAGCTGTTTTTT
CASSAVGSGNTGELFF
>TRBJ2-5|TRBV7-9|.|many
TGTGCCAGCACCGACAGTTTCGAGACCCAGTACTTC
CASTDSFETQYF
>TRBJ1-1|TRBV10-3|.|many
TGTGCCATCAGTGAGGACCCGGGACACACGAACACTGAAGCTTTCTTT
CAISEDPGHTNTEAFF
>TRBJ2-5|TRBV13|TRBD2|many
TGTGCCAGCAGGCCGATTCGGGCGGGAGTGGAGACCCAGTACTTC
CASRPIRAGVETQYF
>TRBJ2-3|TRBV2|.|many
TGTGCCAGCACCCCATCGAGTGACCGTCGCACAGATACGCAGTATTTT
CASTPSSDRRTDTQYF
>TRBJ1-3|TRBV11-2|.|.
TGTGCCAGCAGCTTAGGCCGGGTAAACACCATATATTTT
CASSLGRVNTIYF
>TRBJ2-7|TRBV2|.|many
TGTGCCAGCGGGCCAACCATCGAGCAGTACTTC
CASGPTIEQYF
>TRBJ1-1|TRBV5-1|.|few
TGCGCCAGCAGCTTGGTGTTTGCGGGTTATGAAGCTTTCTTT
CASSLVFAGYEAFF
>TRBJ2-5|TRBV11-2|.|many
TGTGCCAGCAGCTTCCTTACCCAAGAGACCCAGTACTTC
CASSFLTQETQYF
>TRBJ2-2|TRBV29-1|.|.
TGCAGCGCAACAACTAGCCCCACCGGGGAGCTGTTTTTT
CSATTSPTGELFF